This entry describes one T cell receptor beta chain. The antigen is not known. Assay used: immunoSEQ multiplex PCR; TCRdb lists only in-frame clones, some missing. This table has around 16,000 clones, roughly 90% appearing once. With 5 bases clipped from V and 5 bases from J, the junction kept 10 bases outside the gene matches. Germline V gene data show CDR1 as MNHEY and CDR2 as SVGAGI. CDR3 length: 15 residues. This sample is drawn from a study of T cell clonotyping in hematopoietic cell transplantation. Study-level points and caveats: Pathologically expanded recipient clonotypes increased progressively from day 30 to day 180 as diversity fell.

The rearrangement links TRBV6-5 to TRBJ2-7; TRBD1 agrees at 9 bases. Sample: peripheral blood mononuclear cells. The receptor was derived from a man in his forties or fifties in good health. Some clones in this sample may be carry-over from other donors' samples. The CDR3 nucleotides are TGTGCCAGCAGTGCTACCGGGACAGGGAACCACGAGCAGTACTTC. Protein sequence: CASSATGTGNHEQYF.